Detailed here is one TCR beta chain. The antigen is undetermined. This sample is drawn from a study of T cell responses to AZD1222 COVID-19 vaccine. From germline, CDR1 is ENHRY and CDR2 SYGVKD. V shed 8 bases and J shed 7 bases, with 17 bases lying between them. The CDR3 has 14 amino acids. Study-wide findings and caveats: Just 5 or 6 AZD1222 recipients tested seropositive at baseline. Across the whole spike, CD4 TCRs peaked at regions 160-218 and 743-854. Repertoire sampling occurred only after the peak T cell response. Clonal diversity may have been underestimated, and the donors were mostly white British, with more females than males.

Clones were read by immunoSEQ multiplex PCR, and TCRdb kept only the in-frame ones, dropping some. There are about 83,000 clones in the sample; 90% to 95% occur only once, and 4.5% lies in the top ten. This sequence originates from an adult in good health. The chain joins TRBV10-3 to TRBJ1-4; unclear D gene. Material: peripheral blood, obtained on day 0 of MenACWY control vaccination. CDR3 region: CAIQPELGIEKLFF. The DNA for the CDR3 is TGTGCCATCCAACCCGAACTAGGGATTGAAAAACTGTTTTTT.